This is a list of T cell receptor beta chains from one sample in a study of OX40 agonist ivuxolimab in advanced cancers. The repertoire was sequenced with immunoSEQ multiplex PCR; TCRdb's copy has only in-frame clones and lacks some. The table shows 80,000 to 100,000 clones, with roughly 92% occurring only once. Sequenced here: CD4+ or CD8+ T cells sorted from blood, sampled in a trial of the OX40 agonist ivuxolimab. The receptors come from an adult with an advanced solid tumor such as melanoma, head and neck, liver or kidney cancer. Each CDR3 is given with its conserved first and last residue. Each record gives: J gene, clone size, D gene, V gene, CDR3 DNA, CDR3 protein. D genes are given only for firm matches. Size is stated for part of the rows, as once, few or many counts, or as a class when the clone is expanded.

TRBJ1-1 . . TRBV10-3 TGTGCCATCAGTGAGCCTAAGGTGAACACTGAAGCTTTCTTT CAISEPKVNTEAFF
TRBJ2-3 . TRBD2 TRBV15 TGTGCCACCAGCCCTAGCGGGATGAGTGGAGATACGCAGTATTTT CATSPSGMSGDTQYF
TRBJ2-1 . . TRBV7-9 TGTGCCAGCAGCTTATCGGCAGACGCCCACAATGAGCAGTTCTTC CASSLSADAHNEQFF
TRBJ1-4 . . TRBV20-1 TGCAGTGCCGGAGTGGGTGAAAAACTGTTTTTT CSAGVGEKLFF
TRBJ1-1 . TRBD1 TRBV11-2 TGTGCCAGCAGCCAGGGACAGGGGGACACTGAAGCTTTCTTT CASSQGQGDTEAFF
TRBJ2-2 . . TRBV21-1 TGTGCCAGCAGCAAAGTGGGGACTAGCGGGACGAACACCGGGGAGCTGTTTTTT CASSKVGTSGTNTGELFF
TRBJ2-5 . . TRBV6-5 TGTGCCAGCAGCCCTAGATGGGACCAAGAGACCCAGTACTTC CASSPRWDQETQYF
TRBJ2-1 . . TRBV5-5 TGTGCCAGCAGCTTGGCTGGGTATAGAGAGCAGTTCTTC CASSLAGYREQFF
TRBJ2-3 . . TRBV30 TGTGCCTGGGCCTCGGTTGCGGGGGCTACAGATACGCAGTATTTT CAWASVAGATDTQYF
TRBJ2-3 . . TRBV6-5 TGTGCCAGCAGTTATGGACGGACAGATACGCAGTATTTT CASSYGRTDTQYF
TRBJ2-5 . TRBD1 TRBV6-5 TGTGCCAGCAACTCGGGGAGTACAGGGGTGGAGACCCAGTACTTC CASNSGSTGVETQYF
TRBJ1-4 . TRBD1 TRBV30 TGTGCCTGGAGTGTGGGGACAGGGGGGAATGAAAAACTGTTTTTT CAWSVGTGGNEKLFF
TRBJ2-5 . . TRBV19 TGTGCCAGTAGTAGAGGGGGAATGCGGAAAGAGACCCAGTACTTC CASSRGGMRKETQYF
TRBJ2-7 . . TRBV27 TGTGCCAGCAGCCTTACCACAGGGCCGAGGAACGAGCAGTACTTC CASSLTTGPRNEQYF
TRBJ2-3 . TRBD2 TRBV7-2 TGTGCCAGCAGCTTAGGGGCTAGCGGGGGCACAGATACGCAGTATTTT CASSLGASGGTDTQYF
TRBJ1-3 once . TRBV6-5 TGTGCCAGCAGCAAAAGGGGTGGAAACACCATATATTTT CASSKRGGNTIYF
TRBJ1-1 . . TRBV4-3 TGCGCCAGCAGCCAATACGCAGTTATGAACACTGAAGCTTTCTTT CASSQYAVMNTEAFF
TRBJ2-7 . . TRBV28 TGTGCCAGCAGCCCCGTTTTTGCCTACGAGCAGTACTTC CASSPVFAYEQYF
TRBJ1-2 once . TRBV6-4 TGTGCCAGTCCCAGAGACAGACCAAATTATAACTATGGCTACACCTTC CASPRDRPNYNYGYTF
TRBJ2-5 . TRBD1 TRBV7-6 TGTGCCAGCAGCCCGGGACAGACGGAGGAGACCCAGTACTTC CASSPGQTEETQYF
TRBJ1-1 few TRBD1 TRBV30 TGTGCCTGGAGTGTCGGGACAGGGGGGAACACTGAAGCTTTCTTT CAWSVGTGGNTEAFF
TRBJ2-1 few . TRBV2 TGTGCCAGCAGTGAAGAGGGGGGTATTCACAATGAGCAGTTCTTC CASSEEGGIHNEQFF
TRBJ2-7 . . TRBV5-1 TGCGCCAGCAGCCCGGAGGACGTTTCCTACGAGCAGTACTTC CASSPEDVSYEQYF
TRBJ2-3 . TRBD2 TRBV13 TGTGCCAGCAGCCATCCTAGCGGGGGAACCTCGGATACGCAGTATTTT CASSHPSGGTSDTQYF
TRBJ2-5 . TRBD1 TRBV18 TGTGCCAGCTCACCAAGCCCCGGGACAGACCAAGAGACCCAGTACTTC CASSPSPGTDQETQYF
TRBJ2-3 . . TRBV7-8 TGTGCCAGCAGCTTAAGATTAGCCGTCCCAGATACGCAGTATTTT CASSLRLAVPDTQYF
TRBJ1-4 . . TRBV7-2 TGTGCCAGCAGCTTAATTTTGGGTCGTAAACTGTTTTTT CASSLILGRKLFF
TRBJ1-1 once . TRBV2 TGTGCCAGCAGCCTCAGGGTCGGCACTGAAGCTTTCTTT CASSLRVGTEAFF
TRBJ2-3 . TRBD2 TRBV5-1 TGCGCCAGCAGCTTGGTTAGCGGGAGCACAGATACGCAGTATTTT CASSLVSGSTDTQYF
TRBJ1-3 once TRBD1 TRBV29-1 TGCAGCGCAACGGGACAGATTGGAAACACCATATATTTT CSATGQIGNTIYF
TRBJ2-5 . . TRBV11-2 TGTGCCAGCAGCCCTGCGGAGGGCCAAGAGACCCAGTACTTC CASSPAEGQETQYF
TRBJ2-1 . . TRBV27 TGTGCCAGCAGTTTTTCGGGCAATGAGCAGTTCTTC CASSFSGNEQFF
TRBJ1-1 . . TRBV7-2 TGTGCCAGCAGCTTAAGGGGGGCCACTGAAGCTTTCTTT CASSLRGATEAFF
TRBJ2-1 . TRBD2 TRBV9 TGTGCCAGCAGCGTAGCCGGGACTAGCGGGAGCGCTGAGCAGTTCTTC CASSVAGTSGSAEQFF
TRBJ2-2 . . TRBV27 TGTGCCAGCAGTTCGGCGGCCTTGGGCGGGGAGCTGTTTTTT CASSSAALGGELFF
TRBJ2-2 . TRBD1 TRBV29-1 TGCAGCGCCCGACAGGGGGGCACCGGGGAGCTGTTTTTT CSARQGGTGELFF
TRBJ1-1 . TRBD1 TRBV12-5 TGTGCTAGTGGCCCCCGGGACAGGGATCCGAACACTGAAGCTTTCTTT CASGPRDRDPNTEAFF
TRBJ1-1 . . TRBV4-1 TGCGCCAGCAGCTCCTCGATAGAAGCTTTCTTT CASSSSIEAFF
TRBJ2-7 . TRBD2 TRBV19 TGTGCCAGTAGTACCTCTAGCGGGACCCTCGATTACGAGCAGTACTTC CASSTSSGTLDYEQYF
TRBJ2-2 . . TRBV2 TGTGCCACCAGGGGGGCGGCCGGGGAGCTGTTTTTT CATRGAAGELFF
TRBJ2-3 . TRBD2 TRBV6-5 TGTGCCAGCAGTCCCGGGGGGGGATTCACAGATACGCAGTATTTT CASSPGGGFTDTQYF